These 5 T cell receptor beta chains originate from one sample sequenced in a study of vaccination and CD4 T cells after COVID-19. The sample's treatment: roughly ten-day PBMC culture with coronavirus spike peptide pools or control peptides (ViraFEST assay). Investigators obtained the unexposed donor's CD4+ T cells before the COVID-19 pandemic (2011-2018). For these receptors, no antigen is known. Cultured CD4+ T-cell DNA underwent Oncomine TCR Beta short-read sequencing. One entry per CDR3 protein, called by TCRdb with MiXCR from the PCR reads. The sample carries about 8,400 distinct CDR3 sequences, roughly 40% recorded once. Sequencing used CD4+ T cells from blood, cultured in vitro. These receptors all come from a human donor in good health.

The chain couples TRBV12-5 to TRBJ2-7; D is undetermined. Per the germline V gene, CDR1 is LGHNT and CDR2 is FRNRAP. This CDR3 has 12 residues. Trimming cost V 1 base and J 3 bases, with 4 bases left between them. The CDR3 is CASGLGFYEQYF. DNA for the CDR3: TGTGCTAGTGGTTTGGGGTTCTACGAGCAGTACTTC.

For the CDR3, the DNA is TGCGCCAGCAGCTCACAACCGACAGGGTACCATAATAATTCACCCCTCCACTTT. Encoded protein: CASSSQPTGYHNNSPLHF. The chain joins TRBV5-1 to TRBJ1-6; the match to TRBD1 covers 7 bases. The germline CDR1 and CDR2 sequences are SGHRS and YFSETQ. With 3 bases clipped from V and 5 bases from J, the junction kept 14 bases outside the gene matches. The CDR3 runs 18 residues.

This clonotype was counted a few times. The chain combines TRBV20-1 with TRBJ2-5, with 9 bases that match TRBD2. This CDR3 has 16 residues. CDR1 and CDR2 from the germline V gene are DFQATT and SNEGSKA (reference sequence). J gave up 1 base and V 6 bases, and 12 bases lay outside the gene matches. The CDR3 sequence is CSAGRAGLAIQETQYF. DNA of the CDR3: TGCAGTGCAGGGAGGGCGGGACTAGCTATCCAAGAGACCCAGTACTTC.

The V call is TRBV7-2, the J call TRBJ2-5; D might be TRBD1 or TRBD2, each matching 5 bases. Germline values: CDR1 SGHTA, CDR2 FQGNSA. Trimming shortened V by 7 bases and J by 3 bases, and 18 bases separated the two germline ends. CDR3 length: 15 amino acids. This CDR3 is CASNSGARGEETQYF. The CDR3 coding sequence is TGTGCCAGCAACTCCGGGGCAAGGGGCGAAGAGACCCAGTACTTC.

Only a few counts were recorded for this clonotype. V usage is TRBV27 and J usage is TRBJ1-2, with D possibly TRBD1 on 6 matching bases. Germline V gene sequence: CDR1 MNHEY, CDR2 SMNVEV (reference sequence). CDR3 length: 13 residues. The V and J ends lost 5 bases and 4 bases respectively, with 11 bases between them. The CDR3 sequence is CASSGTKRYGYTF. In nucleotides, the CDR3 is TGTGCCAGCAGTGGGACAAAACGCTATGGCTACACCTTC.